Reported below is one T cell receptor beta chain. TCRdb's table, derived via immunoSEQ multiplex PCR, lists solely in-frame clones and lacks some. Here the sample spans about 270,000 clones, less than 85% being singletons. The sample is drawn from a study of blood T cell repertoires in COVID-19. The CDR3 is 16 amino acids. V shed 5 bases, J shed 3 bases, and the junction held 13 bases outside the gene matches. Per the germline V gene, CDR1 is SGHVS and CDR2 is FQNEAQ. V gene TRBV7-8 combines with J gene TRBJ2-7; 7 nucleotides align to TRBD2. The sequenced sample consisted of peripheral blood. This TCR derives from a woman between 18 and 29 years old with acute or convalescent COVID-19. The CDR3 sequence is CASSPRMAGAIYEQYF. CDR3 coding DNA: TGTGCCAGCAGCCCCCGAATGGCGGGAGCAATCTACGAGCAGTACTTC.